The 31 T cell receptor beta chains listed next were all sequenced from one sample in a study of blood T cell repertoires in COVID-19. Here immunoSEQ multiplex PCR was the method, and the copy in TCRdb shows in-frame clones only, minus some. The data show fewer than 400,000 clones, around 92% seen once. The specimen sequenced was PBMCs or T cells enriched from blood (not recorded which). The receptor source for this set is a young woman who had recovered from COVID-19.

The rearrangement uses TRBV28 and TRBJ2-7, with 10 bases identical to TRBD2. This CDR3 is built from 14 residues. The V and J ends lost 10 bases and 5 bases, in that order; junction bases with no gene match: 11. Germline V gives CDR1 MDHEN, CDR2 SYDVKM. The CDR3 DNA is TGTGCCACCCGAGGACTAGCGGCCTACCACGAGCAGTACTTC. Amino acids: CATRGLAAYHEQYF.

The chain recombines TRBV6-5 with TRBJ1-5; 7 bases match TRBD1. With 6 bases clipped from V and 0 bases from J, the junction kept 5 bases outside the gene matches. The CDR3 extends over 15 amino acids. Germline V gene sequence: CDR1 MNHEY, CDR2 SVGAGI. CDR3: CASRLGTASNQPQHF. CDR3 nucleotides: TGTGCCAGCAGGCTCGGGACAGCTAGCAATCAGCCCCAGCATTTT.

This chain uses TRBV5-1 with TRBJ2-1; D is unclear. Trimming shortened V by 2 bases and J by 7 bases, and 10 bases separated the two germline ends. The length of the CDR3 is 13 residues. Germline V gene data show CDR1 as SGHRS and CDR2 as YFSETQ. In nucleotides, the CDR3 is TGCGCCAGCAGCTTCTACCCTAGAAATGAGCAGTTCTTC. Amino acids: CASSFYPRNEQFF.

The chain carries TRBV7-9 and TRBJ1-2; TRBD1 aligns across 10 bases. CDR1 SEHNR and CDR2 FQNEAQ come from the germline V gene (reference sequence). The trim removed 6 bases at V and 7 bases at J, leaving 14 bases unmatched. The CDR3 consists of 16 residues. The CDR3 DNA reads as TGTGCCAGCAGACCCCGAGAGGGACAGGGGCTTCCTGGCTACACCTTC. It translates to CASRPREGQGLPGYTF.

The chain recombines TRBV5-1 with TRBJ2-1, with 12 nucleotides matching TRBD2. V shed 1 base and J 3 bases; nucleotides not matched to a gene: 2. The germline CDR1 and CDR2 sequences are SGHRS and YFSETQ. This CDR3 has 16 amino acids. The chain's CDR3 is CASSLSSGRVYNEQFF. CDR3 sequence (DNA): TGCGCCAGCAGCTTGTCTAGCGGGAGGGTCTACAATGAGCAGTTCTTC.

The V and J genes are TRBV7-2 and TRBJ2-1, with TRBD2 matching over 11 bases. The V gene end was trimmed by 5 bases and the J gene end by 4 bases; junction bases not matched to a gene: 13. Germline V lookup: CDR1 SGHTA, CDR2 FQGNSA. The CDR3 runs to 18 residues. The CDR3 reads CASSASRLGTSGYNEQFF. The CDR3 nucleotides read TGTGCCAGCAGCGCCTCCCGGCTAGGGACTAGCGGTTACAATGAGCAGTTCTTC. Using reference TRBV7-2 and TRBJ2-1 for the parts outside the CDR3, the full variable domain is GAGVSQSPSNKVTEKGKDVELRCDPISGHTALYWYRQSLGQGLEFLIYFQGNSAPDKSGLPSDRFSAERTGGSVSTLTIQRTQQEDSAVYLCASSASRLGTSGYNEQFFGPGTRLTVL.

The chain joins TRBV30 to TRBJ2-7, with 7 bases lining up with TRBD1. CDR3 length: 15 residues. Trimming removed 3 bases from V and 1 base from J; junction bases left unmatched: 9. CDR1 is GTSNPN, CDR2 SVGIG, per germline (reference sequence). The CDR3 DNA reads as TGTGCCTGGAGCCGCCCGGGACAGCGATCCTACGAGCAGTACTTC. Its translation is CAWSRPGQRSYEQYF.

This rearrangement joins TRBV28 to TRBJ1-2; D remains ambiguous. Germline CDR1 MDHEN, CDR2 SYDVKM. V lost 7 bases to trimming and J lost 2 bases, with 14 bases between them. The CDR3 runs 14 residues. The CDR3 loop is CASISRAGNYGYTF. CDR3 nucleotides: TGTGCCAGCATTTCGAGGGCGGGGAACTATGGCTACACCTTC.

To note about this clone: Other DNA variants within this sample encode the same CDR3. This rearrangement joins TRBV18 to TRBJ1-1; D is unresolved. This CDR3 is 15 amino acids long. Per germline, CDR1 KGHSH and CDR2 LQKENI. The germline V and J ends were trimmed by 2 bases and 1 base, with 11 bases remaining between them. The CDR3 here is CASSPSRQTNTEAFF. The CDR3 DNA sequence: TGTGCCAGCTCACCATCGAGGCAGACGAACACTGAAGCTTTCTTT.

The chain links TRBV9 to TRBJ1-1, with TRBD1 matching over 7 bases. From germline, CDR1 is SGDLS and CDR2 YYNGEE. The CDR3 spans 16 residues. V lost 3 bases and J lost 0; bases outside the gene matches: 8. In nucleotides, the CDR3 is TGTGCCAGCAGCGACGGGGACAGCGGAATGAACACTGAAGCTTTCTTT. Amino acid sequence: CASSDGDSGMNTEAFF. Supplemented by reference TRBV9 and TRBJ1-1, the full variable domain reads DSGVTQTPKHLITATGQRVTLRCSPRSGDLSVYWYQQSLDQGLQFLIQYYNGEERAKGNILERFSAQQFPDLHSELNLSSLELGDSALYFCASSDGDSGMNTEAFFGQGTRLTVV.

V is TRBV4-2 and J is TRBJ1-1; D gene uncertain. The CDR3 totals 15 residues. CDR1 is LGHNA, CDR2 YNFKEQ, per germline. Trimming stripped 4 bases from V and 3 bases from J, with 15 bases between. The DNA of the CDR3 is TGTGCCAGCAGCCTCCGGGATGTTACTGACACTGAAGCTTTCTTT. This sequence encodes CASSLRDVTDTEAFF.

The chain is built from TRBV7-2 and TRBJ2-1, with TRBD2 identical over 11 bases. V trimming: 5 bases; J trimming: 8 bases; junction bases outside the gene matches: 8. In germline, CDR1 is SGHTA, CDR2 FQGNSA. This CDR3 has 15 residues. The CDR3: CASSPRLAGSDEQFF. The CDR3 DNA reads TGTGCCAGCAGCCCGCGACTAGCGGGGTCCGATGAGCAGTTCTTC. The full variable domain, with the rest looked up from reference TRBV7-2 and TRBJ2-1, is GAGVSQSPSNKVTEKGKDVELRCDPISGHTALYWYRQSLGQGLEFLIYFQGNSAPDKSGLPSDRFSAERTGGSVSTLTIQRTQQEDSAVYLCASSPRLAGSDEQFFGPGTRLTVL.

The chain links TRBV30 to TRBJ2-1; 16 nucleotides align to TRBD2. Germline V lookup: CDR1 GTSNPN, CDR2 SVGIG (reference sequence). CDR3 length equals 18 residues. Unmatched junction bases numbered 9, after V lost 3 bases and J lost 4 bases. The CDR3 coding sequence is TGTGCCTGGAGCCGGGGACTAGCGGGAGGGGGCTTTTACAATGAGCAGTTCTTC. This sequence encodes CAWSRGLAGGGFYNEQFF.

V is TRBV19 and J is TRBJ2-2, with D tentatively TRBD1 (6 bases). In germline, CDR1 is LNHDA, CDR2 SQIVND (reference sequence). CDR3 length: 13 residues. The V and J ends lost 2 bases and 11 bases respectively, with 12 bases between them. CDR3 nucleotides: TGTGCCAGTAGTATACTCCAGGACAGAGAGCTGTTTTTT. This translates into CASSILQDRELFF.

V gene TRBV4-2 combines with J gene TRBJ2-5; 8 bases are a match to TRBD1. The junction had 18 bases not matched to a gene; V was cut back by 1 base and J by 5 bases. Germline values: CDR1 LGHNA, CDR2 YNFKEQ. There are 19 residues in the CDR3. The CDR3 DNA reads as TGTGCCAGCAGCCAAGTCAAGAGTCTGCCCCTATACAGGGGGGAGACCCAGTACTTC. Translating gives CASSQVKSLPLYRGETQYF.

This chain connects TRBV6-6 to TRBJ1-2, with D possibly being TRBD1 (5 bases). This CDR3 contains 14 residues. Trimming pared 7 bases from V and 5 bases from J, leaving 17 bases between. CDR1 is MNHNY and CDR2 is SVGAGI in the germline V gene (reference sequence). CDR3 residues: CASTQRGVGYGYTF. The CDR3 region has the DNA TGTGCCAGCACCCAACGGGGGGTTGGGTATGGCTACACCTTC.

The chain employs TRBV24-1 and TRBJ2-2, with D possibly matching TRBD1 (5 bases). The CDR3 spans 14 residues. V lost 6 bases and J 0 bases, leaving 7 bases between the germline ends. Germline loops: CDR1 KGHDR, CDR2 SFDVKD. In DNA form, the CDR3 reads TGTGCCACCAGTCAGGGCTCGAACACCGGGGAGCTGTTTTTT. This encodes CATSQGSNTGELFF.

The chain uses TRBV24-1 and TRBJ1-2; D remains unclear. The CDR3 totals 15 residues. V lost 2 bases to trimming and J lost 4 bases, with 13 bases between them. Per the germline V gene, CDR1 is KGHDR and CDR2 is SFDVKD. The CDR3 spells CATSDSTGEGYGYTF. The CDR3 DNA follows: TGTGCCACCAGTGATTCGACGGGAGAAGGCTATGGCTACACCTTC.

The genes are TRBV5-1 and TRBJ2-7, with D perhaps TRBD1 (5 bases). The CDR3 is 16 amino acids. V shed 0 bases and J shed 3 bases, with 16 bases lying between them. Germline V gene lookup returns CDR1 SGHRS and CDR2 YFSETQ. As DNA, the CDR3 is TGCGCCAGCAGCTTGGGGCAGGGTCAGGTTCTCTACGAGCAGTACTTC. Amino acids: CASSLGQGQVLYEQYF.

The chain has TRBV4-1 and TRBJ1-5; D remains unclear. V lost 0 bases and J lost 2, with 8 bases in between. The CDR3 is 15 residues long. The germline V gene encodes CDR1 MGHRA and CDR2 YSYEKL. CDR3 nucleotides: TGCGCCAGCAGCCAAGAGTGGCAAGGCAATCAGCCCCAGCATTTT. Its protein product is CASSQEWQGNQPQHF.

The chain uses TRBV5-6 and TRBJ1-5, with D possibly TRBD1 on 6 matching bases. The CDR3 has 15 residues. CDR1 and CDR2 (germline): SGHDT, YYEEEE. The germline V and J ends were trimmed by 4 bases and 2 bases, with 13 bases remaining between them. This chain's CDR3 is CASSKTGIGNQPQHF. CDR3 bases: TGTGCCAGCAGCAAAACAGGGATTGGCAATCAGCCCCAGCATTTT.

The chain combines TRBV19 with TRBJ1-1; D possibly corresponds to TRBD1 (6 bases). The CDR3 extends over 14 amino acids. Trimming removed 4 bases from V and 8 bases from J, with 17 bases in between. Germline CDR1 and CDR2: LNHDA and SQIVND (reference sequence). CDR3 DNA: TGTGCCAGTAGTAATCTACCCGGGCAGGGGGAAGCTTTCTTT. Its translation: CASSNLPGQGEAFF.

The chain joins TRBV5-4 to TRBJ2-7, with 8 bases matching TRBD1. This CDR3 spans 14 amino acids. CDR1 and CDR2 from the germline V gene are SGHNT and YYREEE (reference sequence). V shed 3 bases, J shed 5 bases, and the junction held 7 bases outside the gene matches. The CDR3 protein is CASSSVTGDHEQYF. In DNA form, the CDR3 reads TGTGCCAGCAGCTCCGTGACAGGGGACCACGAGCAGTACTTC.

The rearrangement uses TRBV7-3 and TRBJ2-1, with 12 bases fitting TRBD2. With V trimmed by 3 bases and J by 8 bases, 11 bases remained unmatched. CDR1 is SGHTA, CDR2 FQGTGA, per germline. CDR3 length: 17 residues. CDR3 sequence (DNA): TGTGCCAGCAGCTTCGGACTAGCGGGGTGGGGCCAGGATGAGCAGTTCTTC. Translating it yields CASSFGLAGWGQDEQFF.

The chain uses TRBV7-3 and TRBJ1-2, with D possibly being TRBD1 (5 bases). Trimming removed 3 bases at V and 2 bases at J, with 7 bases between. The V gene's germline CDR1 is SGHTA and CDR2 FQGTGA. The length of the CDR3 is 13 residues. The CDR3 nucleotides read TGTGCCAGCAGCTTTGGGGGGAACTATGGCTACACCTTC. This codes for CASSFGGNYGYTF.

This chain links TRBV6-5 with TRBJ2-2; D remains unclear. This CDR3 spans 13 amino acids. In germline, CDR1 is MNHEY, CDR2 SVGAGI. The CDR3 DNA reads as TGTGGGTGCAGACTCTCGAACACCGGGGAGCTGTTTTTT. This translates into CGCRLSNTGELFF.

The V call is TRBV4-1, the J call TRBJ2-3, with TRBD2 identical over 9 bases. The V gene's germline CDR1 is MGHRA and CDR2 YSYEKL. The junction had 10 bases not matched to a gene; V was cut back by 0 bases and J by 0 bases. The CDR3 is made up of 19 amino acids. The CDR3 DNA reads as TGCGCCAGCAGCCAAGATCACAGCGGGAGGACCTCTAGCACAGATACGCAGTATTTT. It yields the protein CASSQDHSGRTSSTDTQYF.

The V gene is TRBV4-2, the J gene TRBJ2-7, with 7 bases identical to TRBD2. Looked up from germline, CDR1 is LGHNA and CDR2 is YNFKEQ. V was pared by 0 bases and J by 0 bases, with 11 bases of the junction left unmatched. This CDR3 region has 18 residues. The CDR3 loop reads CASSQDALSSGVSYEQYF. CDR3 DNA: TGTGCCAGCAGCCAAGATGCCCTATCCAGCGGGGTCTCCTACGAGCAGTACTTC.

The gene calls are TRBV30 and TRBJ1-3; 7 bases line up with TRBD1. V trimming: 4 bases; J trimming: 0 bases; junction bases outside the gene matches: 12. The CDR3 loop spans 17 amino acids. CDR1 is GTSNPN, CDR2 SVGIG, per germline (reference sequence). The DNA of the CDR3 is TGTGCCTGGACCGACAGGGTCAGAGCCTACTCTGGAAACACCATATATTTT. Amino acids: CAWTDRVRAYSGNTIYF.

This chain joins TRBV21-1 and TRBJ2-3; TRBD1 is the table's D call, not checked against the DNA. TRBV21-1 is a pseudogene. The CDR3 runs 15 residues. The CDR3 DNA reads TGTGCCAGCAGCAAACGGGACAGGGGCACAGATACGCAGTATTTT. Its protein is CASSKRDRGTDTQYF.

This clone was detected once. In DNA form, the CDR3 reads TGTGCCAGCAGCGTAGGGCCACCGAACACTGAAGCTTTCTTT. Translating it yields CASSVGPPNTEAFF. The chain uses TRBV9 and TRBJ1-1; D ambiguous. Germline lookup yields CDR1 SGDLS and CDR2 YYNGEE. The CDR3 runs to 14 residues. V was shortened by 0 bases and J by 1 base, with 7 bases between the two germline ends.